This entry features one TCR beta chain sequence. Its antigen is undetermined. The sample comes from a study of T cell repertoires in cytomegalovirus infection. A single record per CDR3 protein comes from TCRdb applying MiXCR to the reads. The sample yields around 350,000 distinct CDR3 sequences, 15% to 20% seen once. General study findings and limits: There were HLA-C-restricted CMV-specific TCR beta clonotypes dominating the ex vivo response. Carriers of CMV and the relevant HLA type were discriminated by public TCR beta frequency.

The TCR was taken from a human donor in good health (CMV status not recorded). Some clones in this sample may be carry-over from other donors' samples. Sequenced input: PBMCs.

CDR3 region: CASSQNFRRDYNEQFF. The CDR3 DNA follows: TGTGCCAGCAGCCAAAATTTTCGACGGGATTACAATGAGCAGTTCTTC. The J gene is TRBJ2-1, the V gene TRBV3-1; a possible D gene is TRBD2 (5 bases). V was pared by 2 bases and J by 4 bases, with 15 bases between. Germline CDR1 reads LGHDT; CDR2 reads YNNKEL (reference sequence). This CDR3 contains 16 residues.